This T cell receptor beta chain stems from a study of human thymus T cells. Losses at the gene ends were 1 base for V and 1 base for J; bases not matched to a gene: 9. The CDR3 has 17 amino acids. Germline V CDR1 and CDR2: SGHRS, YFSETQ. General study findings and limits: Reports from related research described highly overlapping thymic repertoires among unrelated individuals.

The study used thymus tissue resected during corrective heart surgery. Donors consisted of healthy Finnish infants (having corrective surgery for congenital heart defects). With respect to this clone: Its antigen is undetermined.

Clones were read by immunoSEQ multiplex PCR, and TCRdb kept only the in-frame ones, dropping some. The data contain tens of thousands of clones, over 85% of them singletons. The sequenced sample was thymus tissue. The clonotype was recovered from a girl under two years old with a congenital heart defect but otherwise immunologically healthy. The chain is built from TRBV5-1 and TRBJ1-1, with 8 bases that match TRBD1. Written as DNA, the CDR3 is TGCGCCAGCAGCTTGACCGCTCGGGACAGGAGGAACACTGAAGCTTTCTTT. Translated, it gives CASSLTARDRRNTEAFF. Full variable domain (outside the CDR3, taken from reference TRBV5-1 and TRBJ1-1): KAGVTQTPRYLIKTRGQQVTLSCSPISGHRSVSWYQQTPGQGLQFLFEYFSETQRNKGNFPGRFSGRQFSNSRSEMNVSTLELGDSALYLCASSLTARDRRNTEAFFGQGTRLTVV.